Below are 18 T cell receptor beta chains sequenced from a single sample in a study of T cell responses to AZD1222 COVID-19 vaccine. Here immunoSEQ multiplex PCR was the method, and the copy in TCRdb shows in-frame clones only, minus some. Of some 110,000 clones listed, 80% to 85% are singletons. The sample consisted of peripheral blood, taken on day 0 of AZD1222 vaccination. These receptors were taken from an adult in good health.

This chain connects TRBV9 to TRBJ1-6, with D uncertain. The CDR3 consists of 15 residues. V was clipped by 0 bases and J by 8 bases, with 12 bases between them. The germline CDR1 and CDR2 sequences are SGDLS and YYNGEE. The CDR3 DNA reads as TGTGCCAGCAGCGTAGGTGGCAGGTTTGATTCACCCCTCCACTTT. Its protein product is CASSVGGRFDSPLHF.

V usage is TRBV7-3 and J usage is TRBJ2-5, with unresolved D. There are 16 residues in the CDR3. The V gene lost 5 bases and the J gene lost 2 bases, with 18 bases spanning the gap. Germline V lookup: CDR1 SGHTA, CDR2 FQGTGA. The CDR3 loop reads CASSRGSGPVQETQYF. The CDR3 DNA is TGTGCCAGCAGCCGAGGCTCTGGGCCTGTTCAAGAGACCCAGTACTTC.

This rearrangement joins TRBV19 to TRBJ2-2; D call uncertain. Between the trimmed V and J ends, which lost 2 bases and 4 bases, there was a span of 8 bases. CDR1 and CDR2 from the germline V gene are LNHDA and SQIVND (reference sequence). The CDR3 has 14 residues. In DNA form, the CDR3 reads TGTGCCAGTAGTATACCCACCTCCACCGGGGAGCTGTTTTTT. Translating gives CASSIPTSTGELFF.

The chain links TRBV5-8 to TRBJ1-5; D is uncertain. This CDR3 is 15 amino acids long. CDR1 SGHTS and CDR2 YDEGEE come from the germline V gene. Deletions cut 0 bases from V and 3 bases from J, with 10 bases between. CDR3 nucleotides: TGTGCCAGCAGCTTGGGCAGTGGTACCAATCAGCCCCAGCATTTT. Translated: CASSLGSGTNQPQHF.

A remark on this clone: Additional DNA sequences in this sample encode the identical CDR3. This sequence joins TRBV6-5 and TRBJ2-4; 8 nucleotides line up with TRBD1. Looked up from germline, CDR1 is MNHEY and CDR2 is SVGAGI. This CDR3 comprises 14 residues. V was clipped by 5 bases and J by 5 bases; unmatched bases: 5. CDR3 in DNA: TGTGCCAGCAGTCGAGACAGGGGTGAAAACATTCAGTACTTC. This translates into CASSRDRGENIQYF.

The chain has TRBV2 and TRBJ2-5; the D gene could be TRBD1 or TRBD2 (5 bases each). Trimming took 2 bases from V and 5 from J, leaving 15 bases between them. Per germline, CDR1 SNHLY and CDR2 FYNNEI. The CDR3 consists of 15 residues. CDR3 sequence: CASSERRGERETQYF. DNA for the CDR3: TGTGCCAGCAGTGAACGTAGGGGAGAGCGGGAGACCCAGTACTTC.

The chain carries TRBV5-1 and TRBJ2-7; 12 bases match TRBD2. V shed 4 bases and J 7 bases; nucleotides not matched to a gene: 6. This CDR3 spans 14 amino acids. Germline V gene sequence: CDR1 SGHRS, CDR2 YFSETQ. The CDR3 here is CASSQTSGGGEQYF. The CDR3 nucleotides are TGCGCCAGCAGCCAGACTAGCGGGGGAGGTGAGCAGTACTTC.

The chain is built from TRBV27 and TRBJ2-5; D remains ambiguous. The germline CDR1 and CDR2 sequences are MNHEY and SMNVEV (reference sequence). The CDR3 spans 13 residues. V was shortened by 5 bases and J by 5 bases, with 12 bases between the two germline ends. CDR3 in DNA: TGTGCCAGCAGTCCGCTTATCGGGGAGACCCAGTACTTC. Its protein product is CASSPLIGETQYF.

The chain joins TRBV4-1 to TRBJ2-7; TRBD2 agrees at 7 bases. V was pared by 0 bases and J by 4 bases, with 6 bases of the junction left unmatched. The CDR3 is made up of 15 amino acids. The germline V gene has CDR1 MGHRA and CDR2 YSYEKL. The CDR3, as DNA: TGCGCCAGCAGCCAAGACCGGGGAGGGGTATACGAGCAGTACTTC. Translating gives CASSQDRGGVYEQYF.

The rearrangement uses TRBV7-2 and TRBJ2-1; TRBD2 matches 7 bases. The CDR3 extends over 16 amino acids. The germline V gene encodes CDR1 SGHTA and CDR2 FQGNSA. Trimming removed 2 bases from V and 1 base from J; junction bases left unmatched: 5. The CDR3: CASSLRGVFSYNEQFF. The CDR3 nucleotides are TGTGCCAGCAGCTTACGGGGGGTATTTTCCTACAATGAGCAGTTCTTC.

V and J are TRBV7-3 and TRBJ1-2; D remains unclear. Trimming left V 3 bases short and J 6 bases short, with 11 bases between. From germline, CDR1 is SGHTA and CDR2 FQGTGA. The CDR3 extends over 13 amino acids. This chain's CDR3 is CASSFSSGNGYTF. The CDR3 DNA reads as TGTGCCAGCAGCTTTTCCTCGGGGAATGGCTACACCTTC.

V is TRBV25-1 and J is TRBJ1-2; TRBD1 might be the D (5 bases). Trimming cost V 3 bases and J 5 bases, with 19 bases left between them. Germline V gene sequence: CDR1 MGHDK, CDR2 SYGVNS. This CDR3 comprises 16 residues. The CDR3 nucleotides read TGTGCCAGCAGTGAGTCACCAGGGAGGGACCGGTATGGCTACACCTTC. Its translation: CASSESPGRDRYGYTF.

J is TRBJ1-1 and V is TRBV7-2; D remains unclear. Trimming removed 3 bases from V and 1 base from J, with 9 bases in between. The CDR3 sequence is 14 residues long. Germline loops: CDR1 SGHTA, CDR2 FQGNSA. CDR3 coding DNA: TGTGCCAGCAGCTTCCGGGCGGGGAACACTGAAGCTTTCTTT. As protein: CASSFRAGNTEAFF.

The CDR3: CASSQDTSQPAGIYGYTF. DNA of the CDR3: TGCGCCAGCAGCCAAGATACGTCCCAACCGGCAGGGATATATGGCTACACCTTC. The chain employs TRBV4-3 and TRBJ1-2; D possibly corresponds to TRBD1 (5 bases). CDR1 is LGHNA, CDR2 YSLEER, per germline. This CDR3 contains 18 residues. V was clipped by 0 bases and J by 5 bases, with 22 bases between them.

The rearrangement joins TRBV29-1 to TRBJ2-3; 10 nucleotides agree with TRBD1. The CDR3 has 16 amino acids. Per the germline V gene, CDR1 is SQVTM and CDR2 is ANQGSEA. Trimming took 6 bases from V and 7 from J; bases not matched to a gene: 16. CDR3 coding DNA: TGCAGCGTGATGACAGGGGGCTCGGGATCGGGCAATACGCAGTATTTT. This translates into CSVMTGGSGSGNTQYF.

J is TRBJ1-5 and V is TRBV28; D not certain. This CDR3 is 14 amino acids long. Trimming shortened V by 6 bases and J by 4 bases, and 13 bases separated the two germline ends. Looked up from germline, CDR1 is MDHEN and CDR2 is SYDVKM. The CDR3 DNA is TGTGCCAGCAGGCACAGCTTTAGTAATCAGCCCCAGCATTTT. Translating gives CASRHSFSNQPQHF.

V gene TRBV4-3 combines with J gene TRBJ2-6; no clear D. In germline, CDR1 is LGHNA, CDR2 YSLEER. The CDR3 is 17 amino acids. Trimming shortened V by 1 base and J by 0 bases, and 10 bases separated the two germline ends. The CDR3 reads CASSQGLGGSGANVLTF. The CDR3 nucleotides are TGCGCCAGCAGCCAAGGCCTAGGCGGCTCTGGGGCCAACGTCCTGACTTTC.

Here the CDR3 DNA reads TGTGCCAGCAGCCAAGAACGACAGTCCTATGGCTACACCTTC. Translating it yields CASSQERQSYGYTF. The chain recombines TRBV3-1 (or the pseudogene TRBV3-2) with TRBJ1-2; TRBD1 is a possible D gene (5 bases). This CDR3 spans 14 amino acids. V lost 0 bases, J lost 4 bases, and 9 bases lay in between. In germline, CDR1 is LGHDT, CDR2 YNNKEL (reference sequence).